Listed here is a single T cell receptor (beta chain). Source study methods: Reference gene primers were amplified, and this amplification served to estimate nucleated cell counts. Clones were sequenced by immunoSEQ multiplex PCR, and TCRdb holds only the in-frame ones, with some missing. The V and J calls and clone size come from that table; D and trimming were worked out from the DNA. The sample contains fewer than 350,000 clones, 75% to 95% of which appear only once. This sample is part of a study of blood T cell repertoires in COVID-19. The CDR3 is 14 amino acids. With V trimmed by 4 bases and J by 4 bases, 7 bases remained unmatched. Germline-derived CDR1 and CDR2 are SQVTM and ANQGSEA.

This chain uses TRBV29-1 with TRBJ2-1; 7 bases are a match to TRBD2. This TCR was sampled from a woman aged 25 to 45 with COVID-19, enrolled during active disease. Sequencing was performed on peripheral blood. The CDR3 coding sequence is TGCAGCGTTGGAAGGACTAGTATTTACAATGAGCAGTTCTTC. Amino acids: CSVGRTSIYNEQFF.